These 20 T cell receptor beta chains originate from one sample sequenced in a study of somatic mutations in cytotoxic T cells in rheumatoid arthritis. Produced via immunoSEQ multiplex PCR; TCRdb's table is partial and in-frame only. This table has around 11,000 clones, over 55% appearing once. The specimen was CD8+ T cells sorted from blood. The receptors stem from an adult with rheumatoid arthritis.

This clone has just one count. This sequence joins TRBV28 and TRBJ2-7, with TRBD1 matching over 7 bases. The CDR3 covers 15 residues. The ends lost 7 bases at V and 0 bases at J; junction bases unmatched: 9. The germline V gene has CDR1 MDHEN and CDR2 SYDVKM. CDR3 sequence reads: CASTFSRDSSYEQYF. The CDR3 bases are TGTGCCAGCACCTTCTCCCGGGACAGCTCCTACGAGCAGTACTTC.

Only a few counts were recorded for this clone. The chain joins TRBV7-9 to TRBJ1-2; D unclear. CDR3 size: 14 residues. V lost 5 bases and J lost 10, with 20 bases in between. The germline V gene encodes CDR1 SEHNR and CDR2 FQNEAQ (reference sequence). The CDR3 sequence: CASSQSDGLPHYTF. The CDR3 DNA reads as TGTGCCAGCAGCCAATCGGACGGTCTCCCCCACTACACCTTC.

This chain connects TRBV2 to TRBJ1-2; D is ambiguous. With 0 bases removed from V and 3 bases from J, the gap between germline ends came to 14 bases. The germline CDR1 and CDR2 sequences are SNHLY and FYNNEI. This CDR3 has 16 amino acids. The chain's CDR3 is CASSEASTGIYYGYTF. Written as DNA, the CDR3 is TGTGCCAGCAGTGAAGCGTCGACGGGCATCTACTATGGCTACACCTTC.

The chain employs TRBV10-3 and TRBJ1-1; D uncertain. Germline-derived CDR1 and CDR2 are ENHRY and SYGVKD. Trimming cost V 2 bases and J 4 bases, with 8 bases left between them. CDR3 size: 13 residues. CDR3 region: CAISESRSTEAFF. The CDR3 DNA reads TGTGCCATCAGTGAGAGTAGGTCCACTGAAGCTTTCTTT.

The chain employs TRBV7-6 and TRBJ2-1, with D hard to call. Trimming shortened V by 5 bases and J by 8 bases, and 10 bases separated the two germline ends. The CDR3 runs to 12 residues. Looked up from germline, CDR1 is SGHVS and CDR2 is FNYEAQ. The CDR3 region is CASSINVDEQFF. CDR3 coding DNA: TGTGCCAGCAGCATTAATGTGGATGAGCAGTTCTTC.

This sequence joins TRBV9 and TRBJ1-1; TRBD1 aligns across 8 bases. CDR3 length: 18 residues. V lost 1 base to trimming and J lost 1 base; unmatched junction nucleotides: 12. Germline assignment: CDR1 SGDLS and CDR2 YYNGEE. The CDR3, as DNA: TGTGCCAGCAGCGTATCCGTAATTTCCGGGACAGGGAACACTGAAGCTTTCTTT. Protein product: CASSVSVISGTGNTEAFF.

The chain combines TRBV7-9 with TRBJ2-7, with a weak D call TRBD1 (5 bases). CDR3 length: 13 amino acids. Trimming removed 4 bases at V and 0 bases at J, with 7 bases between. Looked up from germline, CDR1 is SEHNR and CDR2 is FQNEAQ (reference sequence). The CDR3 nucleotides are TGTGCCAGCAGCTCAGGGATCTCCTACGAGCAGTACTTC. Its translation is CASSSGISYEQYF. Full variable domain (remainder filled in from reference TRBV7-9 and TRBJ2-7): DTGVSQNPRHKITKRGQNVTFRCDPISEHNRLYWYRQTLGQGPEFLTYFQNEAQLEKSRLLSDRFSAERPKGSFSTLEIQRTEQGDSAMYLCASSSGISYEQYFGPGTRLTVT.

The V and J genes are TRBV11-1 and TRBJ2-3; 10 bases match TRBD1. The CDR3 is 16 residues long. In germline, CDR1 is SGHAT, CDR2 FQDESV (reference sequence). Losses at the gene ends were 1 base for V and 7 bases for J; bases not matched to a gene: 8. The CDR3, as DNA: TGTGCCAGCAGCTTAGGGGACAGGGGTGATTTGTATACGCAGTATTTT. This codes for CASSLGDRGDLYTQYF.

This chain links TRBV5-8 with TRBJ2-5; 11 bases line up with TRBD2. V lost 4 bases to trimming and J lost 5 bases; unmatched junction nucleotides: 22. CDR1 and CDR2 (germline): SGHTS, YDEGEE. This CDR3 has 20 residues. For the CDR3, the DNA is TGTGCCAGCAGCGAGCGGTCAACAGGATATTTGACTAGCGGGGATGAGACCCAGTACTTC. This sequence encodes CASSERSTGYLTSGDETQYF.

This chain links TRBV9 with TRBJ2-1, with 8 positions matching TRBD2. Germline loops: CDR1 SGDLS, CDR2 YYNGEE. The CDR3 length is 14 residues. J lost 7 bases, V lost 1 base, and 4 bases had no gene match. In DNA form, the CDR3 reads TGTGCCAGCAGCGTACTCGGCGGGGGGAATGAGCAGTTCTTC. This translates into CASSVLGGGNEQFF. Drawing the rest from reference TRBV9 and TRBJ2-1, the complete variable domain is DSGVTQTPKHLITATGQRVTLRCSPRSGDLSVYWYQQSLDQGLQFLIQYYNGEERAKGNILERFSAQQFPDLHSELNLSSLELGDSALYFCASSVLGGGNEQFFGPGTRLTVL.

The rearrangement joins TRBV19 to TRBJ1-2; TRBD1 is a possible D gene (5 bases). The CDR3 runs to 16 residues. CDR1 and CDR2 (germline): LNHDA, SQIVND (reference sequence). The V gene lost 3 bases and the J gene lost 8 bases, with 22 bases spanning the gap. Here the CDR3 reads CASSIGSRGFENGYTF. The CDR3 nucleotides are TGTGCCAGTAGTATCGGTAGTAGGGGATTCGAAAACGGCTACACCTTC.

V is TRBV2 and J is TRBJ2-1; D ambiguous. This CDR3 has 15 residues. Deletions cut 8 bases from V and 1 base from J, with 15 bases between. Per germline, CDR1 SNHLY and CDR2 FYNNEI. The CDR3 DNA sequence: TGTGCCAGCCACCAGGCATTGGGTTCCTACAATGAGCAGTTCTTC. Amino acids: CASHQALGSYNEQFF.

CDR3 loop: CAISGGQGNSGANVLTF. The DNA of the CDR3 is TGTGCCATCAGTGGTGGGCAGGGTAACTCTGGGGCCAACGTCCTGACTTTC. The chain links TRBV10-3 to TRBJ2-6, with D perhaps matching TRBD1 (5 bases). V lost 4 bases, J lost 0 bases, and 13 bases lay in between. Germline V gene data show CDR1 as ENHRY and CDR2 as SYGVKD. The CDR3 runs to 17 residues.

V and J are TRBV10-2 and TRBJ2-3; 11 bases are shared with TRBD2. This CDR3 is 15 amino acids long. Germline CDR1 is WSHSY and CDR2 is SAAADI. J lost 0 bases, V lost 6 bases, and 2 bases had no gene match. CDR3 in amino acids: CASRRLAGSTDTQYF. The CDR3 DNA follows: TGCGCCAGCAGGAGACTAGCGGGGAGCACAGATACGCAGTATTTT.

The rearrangement joins TRBV1 to TRBJ1-2. TRBV1 has pseudogene status. The CDR3 runs 16 residues. CDR3 DNA sequence: TGCACCAGCAGACGAGGTTGTGTGCGAAAGACCTATGGCTACACCTTC. As protein: CTSRRGCVRKTYGYTF.

This clone is a singleton in its sample. A read error may account for a junction end that differs from germline. At the DNA level, this CDR3 is encoded by other sequences in the same sample as well. The V call is TRBV19, the J call TRBJ1-1; D might be TRBD1 (5 bases). CDR1 is LNHDA and CDR2 is SQIVND in the germline V gene (reference sequence). The CDR3 runs 12 residues. CDR3 region: CASSLGTTEAFF. The DNA for the CDR3 is TGCGCCAGTAGTTTGGGGACCACTGAAGCTTTCTTT.

The V call is TRBV27, the J call TRBJ1-1; D is perhaps TRBD1 (5 bases). This CDR3 comprises 13 residues. The ends were cut back, 4 bases at V and 11 bases at J, with 17 bases in the middle. Germline V gene sequence: CDR1 MNHEY, CDR2 SMNVEV (reference sequence). The DNA for the CDR3 is TGTGCCAGCAGTTACCAATCGGGGGGATCTGCTTTCTTT. Translating it yields CASSYQSGGSAFF.

V and J are TRBV19 and TRBJ1-5; D unclear. V was cut by 1 base and J by 3 bases, with 13 bases left in between. The CDR3 contains 16 residues. Germline CDR1 LNHDA, CDR2 SQIVND (reference sequence). The CDR3, as DNA: TGTGCCAGTAGTATAGCGACCAACTACTTCAATCAGCCCCAGCATTTT. It encodes CASSIATNYFNQPQHF.

The chain has TRBV5-5 and TRBJ2-5; D not resolved. The CDR3 loop spans 12 amino acids. In germline, CDR1 is SGHKS, CDR2 YYEKEE (reference sequence). V was clipped by 1 base and J by 5 bases, with 6 bases between them. CDR3 coding DNA: TGTGCCAGCAGCTTGCTGGGGGAGACCCAGTACTTC. Protein sequence: CASSLLGETQYF.

The chain carries TRBV12-5 and TRBJ2-3; 9 positions agree with TRBD2. The junction had 0 bases not matched to a gene; V was cut back by 1 base and J by 1 base. Germline loops: CDR1 LGHNT, CDR2 FRNRAP. The CDR3 is made up of 15 amino acids. The CDR3, as DNA: TGTGCTAGTGGTTTGGGGACTAGCGGCACAGATACGCAGTATTTT. Its translation: CASGLGTSGTDTQYF.